This T cell receptor beta chain comes out of a study of blood T cell repertoires in COVID-19. V was trimmed by 0 bases and J by 4 bases, leaving 7 bases between them. Germline V gives CDR1 SGHTA, CDR2 FQGNSA. This CDR3 is built from 14 residues. Clones were read by immunoSEQ multiplex PCR, and TCRdb kept only the in-frame ones, dropping some. Here the sample spans approximately 240,000 clones, 70% to 90% being singletons. This chain uses TRBV7-2 with TRBJ2-1; D is possibly TRBD1 (6 bases). The clonotype originates from a woman between 50 and 59 years old in a cohort exposed to, infected with or recovered from COVID-19 (not recorded which). The sequencing sample was made of PBMCs or T cells enriched from blood (not recorded which). The CDR3 nucleotides are TGTGCCAGCAGCTTAGCCGGACAGTACAATGAGCAGTTCTTC. Its protein product is CASSLAGQYNEQFF.